This T cell receptor beta chain was captured in a study of CD8 T cells in ankylosing spondylitis. V lost 3 bases, J lost 10 bases, and 2 bases stayed unmatched. The CDR3 spans 12 residues. TCRdb used MiXCR to reprocess the 5' RACE reads, holding one entry per CDR3 protein. Here the sample spans 350,000 to 400,000 distinct CDR3 sequences, about 20% being singletons. The receptor's source is a male donor with ankylosing spondylitis or in good health (not recorded which). The sample was blood, either unsorted or a sorted T cell fraction (not recorded which). The V and J genes are TRBV12-3 or TRBV12-4 and TRBJ2-1; TRBD1 aligns across 8 bases. The CDR3 DNA reads as TGTGCCAGCAGTTTCCCAGGGGGCGAGCAGTTCTTC. Its translation: CASSFPGGEQFF.